There are a few counts of the clone carrying this TCR beta chain. CDR3 length: 15 amino acids. Germline CDR1 MGHRA, CDR2 YSYEKL. The ends were cut back, 0 bases at V and 0 bases at J, with 8 bases in the middle. TCRdb reprocessed the RT-PCR reads with MiXCR, giving one entry per CDR3 protein. The sample holds about 680,000 distinct CDR3 sequences, approximately 14% seen once. Sample: memory CD4+ T cells from blood. This sequence originates from a female donor in good health, serving as a healthy control. This chain joins TRBV4-1 and TRBJ1-1; D gene ambiguous. The CDR3 region has the DNA TGCGCCAGCAGCCAAGATGGGTACATGAACACTGAAGCTTTCTTT. Translation gives CASSQDGYMNTEAFF.